The 9 T cell receptor beta chains presented below share a single source sample, sequenced in a study of shared clonotypes between healthy human individuals (dated by TCRdb to the early 2020s). To prepare the library, the immunoSEQ multiplex PCR assay was applied. The source is immuneACCESS, and TCRdb retained only in-frame sequences with V and J called. Part of the clones is not carried over; for the studies checked, unresolved V genes explain less than half of this, and the remainder is unexplained. The sample contains about 2.3 million clones, about 92% of them found a single time. The top ten constitute 0.3% to 0.4% of the sample. Sequencing used naive CD4+ T cells from PBMCs. The label giving this sample's cell subset or site can be read as: CD45RA+ positively selected. Source of these receptors: a man between 18 and 35 years old in good health. Some clones in this sample may be carry-over from other donors' samples.

Worth noting for this clone: The same CDR3 also results from other DNA sequences found in this sample. V usage is TRBV5-4 and J usage is TRBJ2-7; 9 bases agree with TRBD1. Looked up from germline, CDR1 is SGHNT and CDR2 is YYREEE (reference sequence). V shed 4 bases and J 0 bases; nucleotides not matched to a gene: 5. CDR3 length: 15 amino acids. The CDR3 DNA sequence: TGTGCCAGCAGCCCGGGGACAGGGAGCTCCTACGAGCAGTACTTC. Its protein is CASSPGTGSSYEQYF.

This chain uses TRBV7-2 with TRBJ2-7; 12 bases align to TRBD1. The CDR3 contains 15 residues. CDR1 SGHTA and CDR2 FQGNSA come from the germline V gene. Trimming at V came to 4 bases and at J to 5 bases, leaving 6 bases not matched to a gene. DNA of the CDR3: TGTGCCAGCAGCTCCAGCTGGGACAGGGGGCACGAGCAGTACTTC. This encodes CASSSSWDRGHEQYF.

The chain joins TRBV4-1 to TRBJ1-1; maybe TRBD1 (5 bases). V was trimmed by 4 bases and J by 4 bases, leaving 7 bases between them. The CDR3 is 12 amino acids. The V gene's germline CDR1 is MGHRA and CDR2 YSYEKL. As DNA, the CDR3 is TGCGCCAGCAGCCGGGACGGCACTGAAGCTTTCTTT. Its protein product is CASSRDGTEAFF.

The chain employs TRBV7-2 and TRBJ2-7, with D unclear. CDR3 size: 12 residues. The germline CDR1 and CDR2 sequences are SGHTA and FQGNSA. V shed 5 bases and J shed 1 base, with 6 bases lying between them. The CDR3 sequence is CASSMNSYEQYF. As DNA, the CDR3 is TGTGCCAGCAGCATGAATTCCTACGAGCAGTACTTC.

This clone was detected once. The chain links TRBV6-1 to TRBJ2-1; 8 positions agree with TRBD1. The junction had 12 bases not matched to a gene; V was cut back by 6 bases and J by 8 bases. Germline CDR1 is MNHNS and CDR2 is SASEGT. The CDR3 has 15 amino acids. CDR3: CASRSDRVNVDEQFF. The CDR3 DNA follows: TGTGCCAGCAGATCGGACAGGGTTAATGTGGATGAGCAGTTCTTC.

This chain uses TRBV28 with TRBJ1-4; D uncertain. The germline gives CDR1 MDHEN, CDR2 SYDVKM. The V gene lost 2 bases and the J gene lost 7 bases, with 8 bases spanning the gap. This CDR3 has 13 residues. The CDR3 sequence is CASSLRQAEKLFF. The CDR3 coding sequence is TGTGCCAGCAGTTTAAGGCAGGCTGAAAAACTGTTTTTT.

Comment on this clone: Within the sample, other DNA sequences also encode this same CDR3. The chain uses TRBV19 and TRBJ2-1; D uncertain. The length of the CDR3 is 12 residues. Trimming removed 5 bases from V and 5 bases from J, with 7 bases in between. Germline V CDR1 and CDR2: LNHDA, SQIVND (reference sequence). The CDR3 spells CASSPRNNEQFF. The CDR3 DNA sequence: TGTGCCAGTAGTCCGCGTAACAATGAGCAGTTCTTC.

With regard to this clone: The same CDR3 also results from other DNA sequences found in this sample. DNA for the CDR3: TGTGCCAGCAGTGAGAGTGGAAACACCATATATTTT. This gives the protein CASSESGNTIYF. J is TRBJ1-3 and V is TRBV2; D not certain. With 3 bases removed from V and 3 bases from J, the gap between germline ends came to 3 bases. This CDR3 is 12 amino acids long. Per the germline V gene, CDR1 is SNHLY and CDR2 is FYNNEI.

The rearrangement uses TRBV2 and TRBJ1-2; D remains ambiguous. This CDR3 spans 12 amino acids. Germline lookup yields CDR1 SNHLY and CDR2 FYNNEI. Trimming shortened V by 1 base and J by 7 bases, and 7 bases separated the two germline ends. The CDR3 region has the DNA TGTGCCAGCAGTGAAGAGCCCCGTGGCTACACCTTC. Amino acids: CASSEEPRGYTF. The variable domain in full, with the rest retrieved from reference TRBV2 and TRBJ1-2, is EPEVTQTPSHQVTQMGQEVILRCVPISNHLYFYWYRQILGQKVEFLVSFYNNEISEKSEIFDDQFSVERPDGSNFTLKIRSTKLEDSAMYFCASSEEPRGYTFGSGTRLTVV.